The present entry profiles one T cell receptor (beta chain) with its context. Repertoires were generated with immunoSEQ multiplex PCR, while TCRdb's copy carries only in-frame clones and drops some. The repertoire holds 86,000 or so clones, with 85% as singletons. Germline CDR1 reads SGHTA; CDR2 reads FQGTGA. The CDR3 has 13 amino acids. Trimming stripped 3 bases from V and 3 bases from J, with 8 bases between. Time point defined: pretreatment peripheral blood. These data are taken from a study of PD-L1 blockade in urothelial cancer. The receptor's source is a man between 60 and 75 years old with urothelial cancer. This rearrangement joins TRBV7-3 to TRBJ1-1; D remains unclear. The material was PBMCs, obtained around atezolizumab (anti-PD-L1) treatment. CDR3 in amino acids: CASSFSLDTEAFF. DNA of the CDR3: TGTGCCAGCAGCTTCAGTCTGGACACTGAAGCTTTCTTT.